The rows below give T cell receptor beta chains drawn from one sample of a study of early T cells in non-severe SARS-CoV-2 infection. One entry per CDR3 protein results from TCRdb running MiXCR on the 5' RACE reads. The table includes approximately 70,000 distinct CDR3 sequences, about 11% detected once. The sample taken for sequencing was whole blood. Source of these receptors: an adult who was a healthcare worker with PCR-confirmed SARS-CoV-2 infection or an uninfected control (not recorded which). CDR3s include the opening cysteine and the closing phenylalanine or tryptophan. A D gene is named only where the DNA matches it firmly. Clone size, where shown, is once, few, many, or a class for clones that have expanded.

D	size	V	J	CDR3	DNA
.	many	TRBV6-6	TRBJ2-2	CASRDTNTGELFF	TGTGCCAGCCGGGACACGAACACCGGGGAGCTGTTTTTT
.	few	TRBV29-1	TRBJ2-7	CSYRQSPYEQYF	TGCAGCTACAGACAATCTCCCTACGAGCAGTACTTC
.	.	TRBV10-3	TRBJ2-7	CAIRRDGYEQYF	TGTGCCATCAGGAGGGACGGCTACGAGCAGTACTTC
.	.	TRBV4-1	TRBJ1-4	CASSQDRAKKLFF	TGCGCCAGCAGCCAAGACAGGGCGAAAAAACTGTTTTTT
.	.	TRBV7-3	TRBJ2-7	CASSLQGTYEQYF	TGTGCCAGCAGCTTACAGGGAACCTACGAGCAGTACTTC
.	.	TRBV12-3/TRBV12-4	TRBJ2-7	CASALRATTYEQYF	TGTGCCAGCGCCCTGCGGGCGACGACCTACGAGCAGTACTTC
TRBD2	few	TRBV5-6	TRBJ2-7	CASSLRVLAGGLSSYEQYF	TGTGCCAGCAGCTTGCGGGTACTAGCGGGGGGCTTAAGCTCCTACGAGCAGTACTTC
.	few	TRBV18	TRBJ2-7	CASSSTLATSSYEQYF	TGTGCCAGCTCATCTACCCTAGCGACCAGCTCCTACGAGCAGTACTTC
TRBD1	few	TRBV20-1	TRBJ1-1	CSATETGVGTEAFF	TGCAGTGCTACTGAGACAGGGGTGGGGACTGAAGCTTTCTTT
TRBD1	.	TRBV7-3	TRBJ2-2	CASSFGQGAGGELFF	TGTGCCAGCAGCTTCGGACAGGGGGCCGGCGGGGAGCTGTTTTTT
TRBD1	.	TRBV10-3	TRBJ2-1	CAIRKGQEDYNEQFF	TGTGCCATCAGAAAGGGACAGGAAGACTACAATGAGCAGTTCTTC
TRBD2	.	TRBV29-1	TRBJ2-7	CSALGLAGTYEQYF	TGCAGCGCTTTGGGACTAGCGGGAACTTACGAGCAGTACTTC
TRBD2	few	TRBV24-1	TRBJ2-1	CATSVLSTSGRNEQFF	TGTGCCACCAGTGTCCTCTCCACTAGCGGGAGGAATGAGCAGTTCTTC
TRBD1	many	TRBV7-2	TRBJ1-1	CASSITGAEAFF	TGTGCCAGCAGCATTACAGGGGCTGAAGCTTTCTTT
TRBD1	.	TRBV6-6	TRBJ1-3	CASSFRQGSGNTIYF	TGTGCCAGCAGTTTCCGACAGGGCTCTGGAAACACCATATATTTT
TRBD1	many	TRBV2	TRBJ1-2	CASNAPGQLFGYTF	TGTGCCAGCAACGCCCCGGGACAGCTTTTCGGCTACACCTTC
TRBD2	few	TRBV3-1	TRBJ2-3	CASSPARLAVTDTQYF	TGTGCCAGCAGCCCCGCTCGACTAGCTGTCACAGATACGCAGTATTTT
.	many	TRBV12-3/TRBV12-4	TRBJ2-7	CASSLLTYEQYF	TGTGCCAGCAGTTTATTGACCTACGAGCAGTACTTC
.	.	TRBV10-3	TRBJ1-2	CAISARTGLTYGYTF	TGTGCCATCAGTGCTCGGACGGGACTTACCTATGGCTACACCTTC
.	.	TRBV6-2/TRBV6-3	TRBJ2-7	CASSYSDGAGEQYF	TGTGCCAGCAGTTACTCGGACGGAGCGGGCGAGCAGTACTTC
.	many	TRBV12-2	TRBJ1-1	CASRLAWQTIRGAFF	TGTGCAAGTCGCTTAGCCTGGCAGACAATACGCGGAGCTTTCTTT
.	.	TRBV9	TRBJ2-3	CASSVEGRGTNTQYF	TGTGCCAGCAGCGTAGAAGGGAGAGGCACGAATACGCAGTATTTT
TRBD1	.	TRBV27	TRBJ2-7	CASSPSRDRYNEQYF	TGTGCCAGCAGTCCGTCCCGGGACAGATACAACGAGCAGTACTTC
.	few	TRBV30	TRBJ2-7	CAWRRLSRLRNTGEQYF	TGTGCCTGGAGGCGCTTAAGCCGATTACGAAATACGGGCGAGCAGTACTTC
TRBD2	many	TRBV24-1	TRBJ2-1	CATRASGLYNEQFF	TGTGCCACCAGGGCTAGCGGGTTATACAATGAGCAGTTCTTC
.	few	TRBV11-1	TRBJ2-1	CASSPDGGGYNEQFF	TGTGCCAGCAGCCCAGACGGAGGGGGCTACAATGAGCAGTTCTTC
.	.	TRBV10-3	TRBJ2-1	CAISRQNEQFF	TGTGCCATCAGTCGACAGAATGAGCAGTTCTTC
.	few	TRBV12-3/TRBV12-4	TRBJ1-3	CASSLSRSGNTIYF	TGTGCCAGCAGTCTTAGCCGCTCTGGAAACACCATATATTTT
TRBD2	many	TRBV7-8	TRBJ2-1	CASSLARRTSGSRSEQFF	TGTGCCAGCAGCTTAGCCCGGAGGACTAGCGGGAGTAGAAGTGAGCAGTTCTTC
TRBD2	few	TRBV6-2/TRBV6-3	TRBJ2-3	CASSSFGAGVEDTQYF	TGTGCCAGCAGTTCCTTTGGAGCGGGAGTGGAAGATACGCAGTATTTT
TRBD2	many	TRBV3-1	TRBJ2-3	CASSQAPSSGGADTQYF	TGTGCCAGCAGCCAAGCCCCTTCTAGCGGGGGGGCAGATACGCAGTATTTT
TRBD2	few	TRBV7-3	TRBJ2-1	CASSPLAGGSNEQFF	TGTGCCAGCAGCCCACTAGCGGGAGGATCCAATGAGCAGTTCTTC
TRBD2	.	TRBV6-5	TRBJ2-5	CASSYGTSGDQYF	TGTGCCAGCAGTTACGGGACTAGCGGGGACCAGTACTTC
.	few	TRBV9	TRBJ2-1	CASSPRPGVSYNEQFF	TGTGCCAGCAGCCCCAGACCGGGAGTGAGCTACAATGAGCAGTTCTTC
.	.	TRBV19	TRBJ2-3	CASSEDRRSTDTQYF	TGTGCCAGTAGTGAGGACCGCCGCAGCACAGATACGCAGTATTTT
.	many	TRBV10-3	TRBJ1-1	CAINPVNTEAFF	TGTGCCATCAATCCAGTCAACACTGAAGCTTTCTTT
TRBD1	.	TRBV7-2	TRBJ2-1	CASSLNRGGGEQFF	TGTGCCAGCAGCCTCAACAGGGGTGGAGGTGAGCAGTTCTTC
.	few	TRBV3-1	TRBJ2-4	CASSLPHAEIQYF	TGTGCCAGCAGCCTACCTCACGCCGAAATTCAGTACTTC
.	many	TRBV30	TRBJ2-5	CAWSGSRQETQYF	TGTGCCTGGAGTGGGTCACGGCAAGAGACCCAGTACTTC
TRBD1	.	TRBV10-3	TRBJ2-1	CAIRGQGLEQFF	TGTGCCATCAGGGGACAGGGACTTGAGCAGTTCTTC
TRBD2	.	TRBV3-1	TRBJ2-1	CASSPLAGGINEKFF	TGTGCCAGCAGCCCCCTAGCGGGAGGGATCAATGAGAAGTTCTTC
.	.	TRBV4-1	TRBJ2-3	CASSQAFSMDTDTQYF	TGCGCCAGCAGCCAAGCGTTTAGTATGGACACAGATACGCAGTATTTT
TRBD2	few	TRBV5-1	TRBJ2-1	CASMGEPGLYNEQFF	TGCGCCAGCATGGGGGAGCCGGGACTATACAATGAGCAGTTCTTC
.	few	TRBV5-1	TRBJ1-5	CASRPGPSDFSNQPQHF	TGCGCCAGCAGGCCGGGCCCTAGCGATTTCAGCAATCAGCCCCAGCATTTT
TRBD1	many	TRBV29-1	TRBJ2-5	CSVRTGQETQYF	TGCAGCGTCCGGACAGGGCAAGAGACCCAGTACTTC
.	few	TRBV11-1	TRBJ2-7	CASSLTSYEQYF	TGTGCCAGCAGCTTGACTAGTTACGAGCAGTACTTC
TRBD1	.	TRBV2	TRBJ1-2	CASSPGQGFNYGYTF	TGTGCCAGCAGTCCTGGACAGGGCTTTAACTATGGCTACACCTTC
.	many	TRBV5-1	TRBJ2-5	CASSSTFSAAAQETQYF	TGCGCCAGCAGCTCCACCTTTTCGGCGGCAGCTCAAGAGACCCAGTACTTC
.	many	TRBV21-1	TRBJ2-1	CASSEYITGGPFRSYNEQFF	TGTGCCAGCAGCGAGTACATAACAGGGGGCCCTTTTAGATCCTACAATGAGCAGTTCTTC
TRBD1	many	TRBV5-4	TRBJ2-7	CASSYLGQGYEQYF	TGTGCCAGCAGCTACCTAGGACAGGGCTACGAGCAGTACTTC
TRBD1	.	TRBV12-3/TRBV12-4	TRBJ2-1	CASSLAPGGNYNEQFF	TGTGCCAGCAGTTTAGCACCAGGGGGCAACTACAATGAGCAGTTCTTC
.	many	TRBV18	TRBJ2-7	CASSRASIYEQYF	TGTGCCAGCTCACGGGCTAGTATCTACGAGCAGTACTTC
.	many	TRBV4-1	TRBJ1-1	CASGPGQDLMNTEAFF	TGCGCCAGCGGGCCAGGGCAGGACTTAATGAACACTGAAGCTTTCTTT